This TCR beta chain appears in the sequencing data of a study of memory CD4+ T cells and cytomegalovirus serostatus. About the research overall: Donors were healthy Belgian adults, 9 CMV seropositive and 20 to 30 seronegative.

About this clone: Its antigen is not identified.

Study-wide results and caveats: Each of around 69 CMV-associated TCRbeta sequences occurred in one to five individuals.

TCRdb's table, derived via immunoSEQ multiplex PCR, lists solely in-frame clones and lacks some. This table has tens of thousands of clones, 70% to 85% appearing once. The sort gate was single viable CD3+CD4+CD8-CD45RO+ cells for memory CD4+ T cells. CD4+ T cells were isolated by positive magnetic selection. Trimming removed 5 bases from V and 9 bases from J, with 6 bases in between. The CDR3 has 10 amino acids. The germline V gene has CDR1 SGHRS and CDR2 YFSETQ. Source material: memory CD4+ T cells from blood. The V and J genes are TRBV5-1 and TRBJ2-1; no clear D gene. The receptor's source is an adult in good health and CMV-seronegative. CDR3 sequence: CASSNREQFF. Written as DNA, the CDR3 is TGCGCCAGCAGTAATCGTGAGCAGTTCTTC.